The 15 T cell receptor beta chains given below trace back to one sample, sequenced in a study of T cells in pancreatic ductal adenocarcinoma (dated by TCRdb to about 2017). The method behind the library was the immunoSEQ multiplex PCR assay. The table was pulled from immuneACCESS by TCRdb, which kept in-frame rearrangements only. Such tables lose some clones; where checked, under half of the loss comes from unresolved V genes, and the rest has no known cause. Counted in this sample were about 29,000 clones; roughly 92% of them appeared once. The ten largest make up roughly 2% of the sample. Selected pancreatic ductal adenocarcinoma patients had undergone surgery without neoadjuvant therapy. The sample was PBMCs. The receptors come from a human donor with pancreatic ductal adenocarcinoma.

The J gene is TRBJ2-5, the V gene TRBV7-9; 11 bases map to TRBD2. V lost 4 bases to trimming and J lost 5 bases; unmatched junction nucleotides: 12. The V gene's germline CDR1 is SEHNR and CDR2 FQNEAQ (reference sequence). This CDR3 spans 17 amino acids. CDR3 DNA sequence: TGTGCCAGCAGCTCGCCCGATAGCGGGAGGGCAATTGAGACCCAGTACTTC. Encoded protein: CASSSPDSGRAIETQYF.

V gene TRBV7-2 combines with J gene TRBJ1-1; D gene ambiguous. This CDR3 is 14 amino acids long. V lost 1 base and J lost 4, with 10 bases in between. Germline CDR1 SGHTA, CDR2 FQGNSA. The chain's CDR3 is CASSLVGGTTEAFF. CDR3 bases: TGTGCCAGCAGCTTAGTAGGCGGTACCACTGAAGCTTTCTTT.

V gene TRBV6-6 combines with J gene TRBJ2-2; D is perhaps TRBD2 (6 bases). With 4 bases removed from V and 5 bases from J, the gap between germline ends came to 17 bases. Per the germline V gene, CDR1 is MNHNY and CDR2 is SVGAGI (reference sequence). This CDR3 has 16 amino acids. The CDR3 DNA is TGTGCCAGCAGTTTAGGGACTCACGCAAGTACCGGGGAGCTGTTTTTT. This translates into CASSLGTHASTGELFF.

The genes are TRBV6-1 and TRBJ1-5; D gene unclear. V dropped 2 bases and J dropped 3 bases, with 11 bases sitting between them. The CDR3 is 15 amino acids. The V gene's germline CDR1 is MNHNS and CDR2 SASEGT. CDR3 in amino acids: CASSEFGQPNQPQHF. In DNA, the CDR3 is TGTGCCAGCAGTGAATTTGGGCAGCCCAATCAGCCCCAGCATTTT.

This sequence joins TRBV19 and TRBJ2-1; 7 positions match TRBD2. Germline V gene data show CDR1 as LNHDA and CDR2 as SQIVND (reference sequence). The J segment lost 12 bases and the V segment lost 5 bases, leaving 10 bases of the junction unmatched. This CDR3 has 13 amino acids. CDR3 sequence reads: CASSASGGTGQFF. The DNA for the CDR3 is TGTGCCAGTAGTGCCTCCGGGGGGACGGGGCAGTTCTTC. Complete variable domain (other parts from reference TRBV19 and TRBJ2-1): DGGITQSPKYLFRKEGQNVTLSCEQNLNHDAMYWYRQDPGQGLRLIYYSQIVNDFQKGDIAEGYSVSREKKESFPLTVTSAQKNPTAFYLCASSASGGTGQFFGPGTRLTVL.

The V and J genes are TRBV28 and TRBJ1-4; D is ambiguous. V dropped 1 base and J dropped 2 bases, with 14 bases sitting between them. Germline V gives CDR1 MDHEN, CDR2 SYDVKM. The CDR3 covers 17 residues. DNA of the CDR3: TGTGCCAGCAGTTTATTCGTTTTGGGAGCTACTAATGAAAAACTGTTTTTT. Its translation is CASSLFVLGATNEKLFF.

This clone was detected once. The chain joins TRBV7-9 to TRBJ2-2; D unclear. V shed 1 base and J shed 2 bases, with 8 bases lying between them. The CDR3 length is 15 residues. The germline CDR1 and CDR2 sequences are SEHNR and FQNEAQ (reference sequence). In nucleotides, the CDR3 is TGTGCCAGCAGCTTAGGGGGATACAACACCGGGGAGCTGTTTTTT. Translation gives CASSLGGYNTGELFF.

V usage is TRBV23-1 and J usage is TRBJ1-1; weak D call: TRBD1 (5 bases). TRBV23-1 is an open reading frame, and its role is uncertain. V was trimmed by 2 bases and J by 6 bases, leaving 19 bases between them. The CDR3 consists of 16 residues. CDR3 loop: CASSQIQGTRWAEAFF. CDR3 bases: TGCGCCAGCAGTCAAATTCAGGGTACTAGATGGGCTGAAGCTTTCTTT.

To note about this clone: Its ends do not fully match the called genes, so a read error is possible. The V and J genes are TRBV5-4 and TRBJ1-1; the match to TRBD1 covers 7 bases. The CDR3 is 15 amino acids. The germline CDR1 and CDR2 sequences are SGHNT and YYREEE (reference sequence). Here the CDR3 reads CAGSLTTGQESEAFF. The DNA of the CDR3 is TGTGCCGGCAGCCTAACGACAGGGCAGGAATCAGAAGCTTTCTTT.

CDR3 in DNA: TGTGCCAGTAGACTAAGGGGGGGTAATAGCAATCAGCCCCAGCATTTT. The encoded protein is CASRLRGGNSNQPQHF. The genes are TRBV19 and TRBJ1-5; perhaps TRBD1 as D (6 bases). Germline V gene sequence: CDR1 LNHDA, CDR2 SQIVND (reference sequence). Trimming removed 6 bases at V and 0 bases at J, with 15 bases between. This CDR3 region has 16 residues.

The chain combines TRBV18 with TRBJ2-1; 12 bases are shared with TRBD2. Germline-derived CDR1 and CDR2 are KGHSH and LQKENI. This CDR3 contains 15 residues. V was clipped by 2 bases and J by 9 bases; unmatched bases: 5. In nucleotides, the CDR3 is TGTGCCAGCTCACCAAGACTAGCGGGAGAGGGTGAGCAGTTCTTC. It is translated as CASSPRLAGEGEQFF.

The gene calls are TRBV6-6 and TRBJ1-1; TRBD1 might be the D (5 bases). Trimming removed 6 bases from V and 0 bases from J, with 17 bases in between. Germline V gene lookup returns CDR1 MNHNY and CDR2 SVGAGI (reference sequence). The CDR3 is made up of 16 amino acids. The chain's CDR3 is CASSLAAGSMNTEAFF. In DNA, the CDR3 is TGTGCCAGCAGCCTCGCGGCAGGGAGTATGAACACTGAAGCTTTCTTT.

As concerns this clone: A read error may produce the germline difference seen at one junction end. At the DNA level, this CDR3 is encoded by other sequences in the same sample as well. V and J are TRBV7-6 and TRBJ1-2, with D perhaps matching TRBD1 (5 bases). Looked up from germline, CDR1 is SGHVS and CDR2 is FNYEAQ. The CDR3 runs to 16 residues. CDR3 protein: CASSLAVFGGSDGYTF. CDR3 DNA sequence: TGTGCCAGCAGCCTAGCGGTATTTGGGGGATCGGATGGCTACACCTTC.

V usage is TRBV10-3 and J usage is TRBJ1-1; TRBD1 is a possible D gene (6 bases). With 10 bases removed from V and 5 bases from J, the gap between germline ends came to 20 bases. There are 14 residues in the CDR3. Germline CDR1 and CDR2: ENHRY and SYGVKD. CDR3 DNA sequence: TGTGCCACCACCAGGATAGGGGGAGAGACTGAAGCTTTCTTT. Its translation is CATTRIGGETEAFF.

This clone occurred a few times. J is TRBJ2-7 and V is TRBV6-1, with D perhaps assigned TRBD1 or TRBD2 (5 bases each). The V end was cut by 7 bases, the J end by 4 bases, with 17 bases between. Germline assignment: CDR1 MNHNS and CDR2 SASEGT. CDR3 length equals 14 residues. The CDR3 sequence is CASNIIRDQYEQYF. The CDR3 DNA sequence: TGTGCCAGCAATATTATCAGGGACCAGTACGAGCAGTACTTC.